This record covers a single T cell receptor beta chain. Its target antigen remains unknown. It has no much larger one-base neighbor in the sample; base qualities were not kept. This record comes from a study of cytomegalovirus exposure and HLA in healthy donors (dated by TCRdb to the late 2010s). Broadly, across the study: An earlier analysis of approximately 640 of the donors reported 250 to 350 Gb of sequence data and approximately 110 million unique TCR beta sequences from around 200 million T cells. All discovery cohort repertoires had been generated using a single sequencing platform. A later genetic analysis used genome-wide SNP genotypes for about 60% of the roughly 700 donors, treating that subset as a discovery cohort. The genetic ancestry cluster associated with self-reported Caucasian donors included 65% to 90% of the approximately 400 genotyped donors. The study profiled the T cell repertoires of hundreds of subjects by immunosequencing and related them to cytomegalovirus serostatus. An early release that covered around 590 HLA-typed donors contained around 300 gigabases of sequencing data and tens of millions of unique TCR sequences. Because of strong linkage in the cohort, four or five DR-DQ haplotypes were treated as single units for association and clustering. HLA typing included class I and class II loci at four-digit resolution. Donor age, sex, ethnicity and CMV serostatus were compiled together with the repertoire data. Among about 360 genotyped donors of the cohort, an average of about 240,000 unique TCR beta nucleotide sequences were sequenced per donor, roughly 20% of them non-productive. Rather than drawing on any new phenotypic data, the later analysis identified candidate immune exposures from TCR beta sequences and the way those sequences occurred across donors. In addition to the first cohort of 666 subjects, a separate validation cohort of approximately 120 different subjects was used. In a later analysis, previously published TCR beta repertoires from fewer than 750 donors were re-analyzed and high-resolution HLA genotyping was added so that TCR occurrence patterns could be studied. An earlier analysis of 587 of the donors applied high-throughput TCR beta sequencing to assess whether each TCR beta V gene segment acted as functional or pseudogenic. The study aimed to test whether cataloging public T cell receptors could reveal signatures of past pathogen exposure. To predict cytomegalovirus infection status, the study brought together high-throughput TCR immunosequencing, statistical association of individual TCRs with disease status, and machine learning. The number of typed donors differed by locus: 629-630 for A, B, C, DRB1 and DQB1; approximately 530 for DQA1; some 590 for DPA1; and some 450 for DPB1. The paper's findings and limits, for the study overall: According to the authors, the approach could potentially be generalized to other disease states and immunological phenotypes. Sequencing depth was assumed to be roughly uniform across donors in the presence/absence analyses, though that assumption may not hold. Some IMGT-functional V segments, including TRBV6-2 and TRBV6-3, could not be told apart with the 87-base-pair reads, so those segments were excluded. A later analysis found that HLA-associated TCR beta chains were more clonally expanded and had lower generation probabilities than equally common non-associated chains. A further reported finding was that TCR beta sequences accurately predicted the HLA-A and HLA-B alleles for most subjects in the first cohort. This cohort had only TCR beta chains sequenced, and the lack of alpha or paired-chain data limited which features could be detected. The classifier was reported to diagnose cytomegalovirus status with high specificity and sensitivity in both the original cohort and the validation cohort. According to a later analysis, TCR association rates differed among HLA loci, with DRB1 alleles showing the most associated TCRs and HLA-C alleles showing the fewest. A later analysis associated 16,951 TCR beta sequences with specific HLA alleles at a false discovery rate of 0.05. In a later analysis, most CMV-associated TCR beta chains were found to appear HLA-restricted, with HLA associations seemingly driven largely by CMV exposure. In vitro tests confirmed that a few of the cytomegalovirus-associated TCR beta chains recognize cytomegalovirus antigens. A later genetic analysis associated a missense DCLRE1C variant with V-gene and J-gene trimming of TCR beta chains, and an independent cohort replicated the association. Several of the top co-occurrence clusters appeared to be linked to parvovirus B19, influenza, CMV and Epstein-Barr virus, according to a later analysis. Because HLA typing was unavailable for some donors at each locus, only the typed subset was used in association tests. A cluster of highly shared sequence variants was judged likely to represent a technical artifact of the sequencing pipeline. A later genetic analysis reported fewer N-insertions in productive TCRs among donors in an Asian-associated ancestry cluster than the roughly 700-donor mean. In an earlier analysis of 587 of the donors, most TCR beta V segments appeared in productive rearrangements about 90% or about 30% of the time, broadly matching IMGT annotations. The study listed 164 TCR beta chains as associated with cytomegalovirus. Strong co-occurrence of HLA alleles, especially DR and DQ, made assigning TCR associations to individual alleles difficult. For the cohort, immune exposure information was limited to CMV serostatus. Correlated functional status among segregating V segments might be attributable to linkage disequilibrium, but an unknown experimental factor could not be ruled out. Most TCR sequences were seen in very few donors, while some public TCRs were found in many individuals. Because counts were too low, 15 to 20 rarely observed V segments, including chromosome 9 orphons, were excluded from the earlier analysis of around 590 of the donors.

The cysteine opens and the phenylalanine closes a CDR3 of 15 amino acids. CDR3 DNA only is kept here, 45 bases in frame from base 1. The junction shows trimming of 0 bases on V and 7 bases on J, plus 17 bases between the germline ends. Library method: the immunoSEQ multiplex PCR assay. For the multiplex PCR, a mixture combining 60 forward primers for TCR Vbeta segments and 13 reverse primers for TCR Jbeta segments was used. Amplification of the CDR3 region of rearranged TCR beta genes was performed with a multiplex PCR assay on genomic DNA. The amplified TCR beta libraries were sequenced on the Illumina HiSeq System as 87-base-pair reads. In the source study's methods: In a later analysis, some 80 million unique TCR beta chains were counted across the approximately 670 repertoires, and roughly 9.9 million of these chains were shared by at least two donors. To remove PCR and sequencing errors, raw reads were error-corrected and collapsed into unique sequences using a nearest-neighbor algorithm that merged closely related sequences. V, D and J gene segments were assigned by aligning CDR3 sequences to IMGT reference sequences. For a sequence to be retained, a match of at least six nucleotides was required to both a V gene segment and a J gene segment. A rearrangement was called productive if the CDR3 had no stop codons and remained in frame with V and J, and every other rearrangement was called non-productive. Following IMGT convention, CDR3 was defined as the stretch from the second conserved V-encoded cysteine to the conserved J-encoded phenylalanine. The earlier analysis of about 590 of the donors excluded sequences that lacked an unambiguous match to a single V gene segment. An earlier analysis of around 600 of the donors classified V segments as functional when productive rearrangements were above 56.7% and as segregating when the standard deviation between donors was above 5%. A statistical classification framework was developed to diagnose cytomegalovirus status using the catalog of TCR beta chain sequences. In a later analysis, TCR nucleotide sequences were compared against IMGT/GENE-DB human TR gene sequences so that V and J genes could be assigned. The TCRdist pipeline was used in a later analysis to assign CDR3 sequences and most-parsimonious VDJ recombination scenarios. A later analysis defined each TCR beta chain by its CDR3 amino acid sequence plus V-gene family, and excluded reads lacking a unique V-gene family. A later analysis removed 600 or so highly shared, low-generation-probability nucleotide sequences to deal with suspected cross-contamination and a sequencing artifact. For each public chain, a later analysis derived a clonal expansion index from normalized ranks of inferred template counts within each repertoire. Generation probabilities in a later analysis came from a VDJ recombination model fitted to out-of-frame rearrangements, and those results were checked against IGoR. Hypergeometric tests were used in a later analysis to score TCR-TCR, TCR-HLA and TCR-CMV co-occurrence, with a repertoire-size bias correction applied to the TCR pairs. In a later analysis, false discovery rates were estimated by permuting HLA or CMV assignments 20 times. A later analysis grouped co-occurring TCRs with DBSCAN, adding TCRdist sequence similarity when clustering within HLA-allele-positive subsets. Repertoires with fewer than 30,000 or more than 120,000 public chains, plus five repertoires with anomalous nucleotide sharing, were excluded from co-occurrence clustering. As stored in TCRdb, this immuneACCESS dataset retains in-frame rearrangements with V and J assigned. A fraction of the clones does not appear; measured against another copy, unresolved V genes explain less than half of the discrepancy, and the remainder lacks a known reason. The V and J calls and the clone size are those of that table, but D and trimming were determined from the DNA. Across this sample there are around 95,000 clones, with approximately 79% seen only once. The top ten constitute around 1.8% of the sample.

The cohort was made up of roughly 670 healthy bone marrow donors. At the time of sampling, all cohort members were nominally healthy, though unrecorded immune exposures were likely present. The donor was CMV seronegative and belonged to the group of 350 or so seronegative cohort members. Each donor provided a peripheral blood sample, and peripheral blood mononuclear cells were used for TCR beta sequencing. The Qiagen DNeasy Blood Extraction Kit was used to extract genomic DNA from the blood cell samples. The receptor chain draws on TRBV5-3 and TRBJ2-7; TRBD1 is a weak D gene call, 6 bases matching. TRBV5-3 is an open reading frame whose function is uncertain. The source is a male donor in good health and CMV-seronegative. Input material: PBMCs. The nucleotide sequence is TGTGCCAGAAGCTTGGGAAGTGGGGGCCCTGGGGAGCAGTACTTC. It translates as CARSLGSGGPGEQYF.